Below are 24 T cell receptor beta chains sequenced from a single sample in a study of cytomegalovirus exposure and HLA in healthy donors. Researchers ran the PCR with 60 Vbeta and 13 Jbeta primers. Only in-frame clones appear in the TCRdb table, and some are missing; sequencing was by immunoSEQ multiplex PCR. The table lists roughly 120,000 clones, about three quarters of them singletons. Source material: PBMCs. These receptors came from a woman aged 60-75 years in good health and CMV-seropositive.

V is TRBV4-3 and J is TRBJ1-4, with D possibly matching TRBD1 (6 bases). The CDR3 consists of 16 residues. Trimming shortened V by 1 base and J by 5 bases, and 14 bases separated the two germline ends. Looked up from germline, CDR1 is LGHNA and CDR2 is YSLEER. The CDR3 bases are TGCGCCAGCAGCCAAGGCGTTATAGGGGGAAATGAAAAACTGTTTTTT. Translated: CASSQGVIGGNEKLFF.

V gene TRBV5-1 combines with J gene TRBJ2-5, with TRBD1 as a possible D gene (6 bases). Gene TRBJ2-7 matches the end of the DNA better, so the J call may be wrong. CDR1 is SGHRS, CDR2 YFSETQ, per germline. The CDR3 consists of 13 residues. CDR3 in DNA: TGCGCCAGCAGCGTGGAAGCAGGGGACGAGCAGTACTTC. It codes for CASSVEAGDEQYF.

The gene calls are TRBV27 and TRBJ2-2; weak D call: TRBD2 (6 bases). The CDR3 is 16 amino acids. Germline V gene lookup returns CDR1 MNHEY and CDR2 SMNVEV (reference sequence). V lost 5 bases to trimming and J lost 4 bases, with 17 bases between them. The CDR3 loop is CASSPTRTTGTGELFF. CDR3 nucleotides: TGTGCCAGCAGTCCTACTAGGACTACCGGCACCGGGGAGCTGTTTTTT.

The chain joins TRBV5-1 to TRBJ1-1, with 7 bases fitting TRBD1. The germline gives CDR1 SGHRS, CDR2 YFSETQ. The CDR3 has 13 residues. The V segment lost 2 bases and the J segment 8 bases; nucleotides outside the gene matches: 6. The CDR3, as DNA: TGCGCCAGCAGCTTTACAGGACAGGCAGAAGCTTTCTTT. It yields the protein CASSFTGQAEAFF.

The gene calls are TRBV11-2 and TRBJ2-3, with 7 bases fitting TRBD1. This CDR3 is built from 13 residues. The germline V gene encodes CDR1 SGHAT and CDR2 FQNNGV. V lost 1 base and J lost 6; bases outside the gene matches: 1. CDR3 coding DNA: TGTGCCAGCAGCTTAGTGACAGGGGATACGCAGTATTTT. Encoded protein: CASSLVTGDTQYF.

J is TRBJ1-3 and V is TRBV7-9, with D unclear. CDR1 is SEHNR and CDR2 is FQNEAQ in the germline V gene (reference sequence). V lost 0 bases and J lost 1, with 7 bases in between. This CDR3 region has 15 residues. The DNA for the CDR3 is TGTGCCAGCAGCTTAGCGCTCGGGTCTGGAAACACCATATATTTT. Amino acid sequence: CASSLALGSGNTIYF.

The chain recombines TRBV11-2 with TRBJ1-1, with D possibly TRBD1 on 5 matching bases. V was shortened by 5 bases and J by 7 bases, with 14 bases between the two germline ends. Looked up from germline, CDR1 is SGHAT and CDR2 is FQNNGV. The CDR3 consists of 13 residues. The CDR3: CASSPEGVGEAFF. The CDR3 DNA is TGTGCCAGCAGCCCAGAAGGGGTGGGTGAAGCTTTCTTT.

The rearrangement joins TRBV19 to TRBJ1-5, with 9 nucleotides matching TRBD1. Germline values: CDR1 LNHDA, CDR2 SQIVND (reference sequence). V lost 2 bases, J lost 4 bases, and 3 bases stayed unmatched. The CDR3 contains 15 residues. CDR3 bases: TGTGCCAGTAGTATACTGGGACAGGGAAATCAGCCCCAGCATTTT. It specifies CASSILGQGNQPQHF.

The chain has TRBV15 and TRBJ2-7; TRBD2 aligns across 10 bases. V gave up 11 bases and J gave up 7 bases; unmatched junction bases: 11. The CDR3 covers 13 residues. Germline V gene lookup returns CDR1 LNHNV and CDR2 YYDKDF (reference sequence). The CDR3 coding sequence is TGTGCCGCCCCAGCGGGGGGGCAGCGGGAGCAGTACTTC. Translated: CAAPAGGQREQYF.

This clone was observed a single time. The chain uses TRBV6-5 and TRBJ1-2, with D maybe TRBD1 (5 bases). The CDR3 consists of 12 residues. In germline, CDR1 is MNHEY, CDR2 SVGAGI. Trimming stripped 0 bases from V and 11 bases from J, with 10 bases between. The CDR3 nucleotides read TGTGCCAGCAGTTACTCGACGGGGGGTTACACCTTC. It codes for CASSYSTGGYTF.

The genes are TRBV14 and TRBJ1-1; D uncertain. In germline, CDR1 is SGHDN, CDR2 FVKESK. This CDR3 has 16 residues. V lost 1 base and J lost 5, with 17 bases in between. CDR3 nucleotides: TGTGCCAGCAGCCAAGCAAGATTCGGGTTCGGTACTGAAGCTTTCTTT. Amino acid sequence: CASSQARFGFGTEAFF.

This clone was counted a single time. The chain uses TRBV7-9 and TRBJ2-3, with D possibly TRBD1 on 6 matching bases. Germline V gives CDR1 SEHNR, CDR2 FQNEAQ (reference sequence). This CDR3 is 17 amino acids long. The V end lost 4 bases, the J end lost 4 bases, and 21 bases lay between the germline ends. CDR3 amino acids: CASSSYRWGPSADTQYF. The CDR3 coding sequence is TGTGCCAGCAGCTCTTACAGGTGGGGGCCAAGCGCAGATACGCAGTATTTT.

This clone has just a few counts. This chain connects TRBV5-4 to TRBJ1-2, with TRBD1 matching over 9 bases. The junction had 11 bases not matched to a gene; V was cut back by 3 bases and J by 8 bases. This CDR3 comprises 15 residues. Germline CDR1 is SGHNT and CDR2 is YYREEE (reference sequence). The CDR3 reads CASSSPGQGKRGYTF. Written as DNA, the CDR3 is TGTGCCAGCAGCTCCCCTGGACAGGGGAAAAGGGGCTACACCTTC.

The chain combines TRBV27 with TRBJ2-3, with 11 bases matching TRBD2. The V segment lost 5 bases and the J segment 10 bases; nucleotides outside the gene matches: 11. Germline V CDR1 and CDR2: MNHEY, SMNVEV (reference sequence). This CDR3 is built from 15 residues. The CDR3 loop is CASSRLAGGMLAQYF. The CDR3 bases are TGTGCCAGCAGTAGGCTAGCGGGAGGAATGTTGGCGCAGTATTTT.

In the case of this clone: The junction differs from germline at one of its ends, possibly a read error. The chain joins TRBV7-9 to TRBJ2-7; TRBD1 matches 12 bases. Germline lookup yields CDR1 SEHNR and CDR2 FQNEAQ (reference sequence). The CDR3 contains 17 residues. The CDR3 here is CSSSLLGGTGGHYEQYF. Written as DNA, the CDR3 is TGTTCCAGCAGCTTATTGGGAGGGACAGGGGGCCACTACGAGCAGTACTTC.

V gene TRBV9 combines with J gene TRBJ2-1; 8 bases align to TRBD1. V shed 4 bases and J 0 bases; nucleotides not matched to a gene: 6. Germline V gives CDR1 SGDLS, CDR2 YYNGEE. The CDR3 is made up of 16 amino acids. In nucleotides, the CDR3 is TGTGCCAGCAGCCCGCGGACAGGGAGCTCCTACAATGAGCAGTTCTTC. This encodes CASSPRTGSSYNEQFF.

The table lists this clone with a count of one. The chain joins TRBV4-3 to TRBJ1-2; D ambiguous. Germline V gives CDR1 LGHNA, CDR2 YSLEER. V was cut by 1 base and J by 3 bases, with 12 bases left in between. The CDR3 runs to 15 residues. CDR3 nucleotides: TGCGCCAGCAGCCAAGTGCCCCGTAGTGACTATGGCTACACCTTC. Translating it yields CASSQVPRSDYGYTF.

The V call is TRBV7-9, the J call TRBJ1-4; TRBD1 matches at 7 bases. After removal of 6 bases from V and 7 bases from J, the junction contained 8 bases not matched to a gene. The CDR3 consists of 14 residues. CDR1 is SEHNR and CDR2 is FQNEAQ in the germline V gene (reference sequence). In DNA, the CDR3 is TGTGCCAGCAGTTTTCAGGGGGGAGTTGAAAAACTGTTTTTT. Translated, it gives CASSFQGGVEKLFF.

The chain couples TRBV27 to TRBJ2-7; the match to TRBD1 covers 10 bases. The germline gives CDR1 MNHEY, CDR2 SMNVEV (reference sequence). This CDR3 region has 15 residues. J gave up 2 bases and V 2 bases, and 3 bases lay outside the gene matches. The CDR3 reads CASSLLGTGAYEQYF. The CDR3 region has the DNA TGTGCCAGCAGTTTACTCGGGACAGGGGCCTACGAGCAGTACTTC.

J is TRBJ1-1 and V is TRBV10-3, with D perhaps TRBD1 (5 bases). The germline CDR1 and CDR2 sequences are ENHRY and SYGVKD. Trimming pared 0 bases from V and 0 bases from J, leaving 14 bases between. The CDR3 has 17 residues. The CDR3 region has the DNA TGTGCCATCAGTGAGTCCCACGAGGGACTTATGAACACTGAAGCTTTCTTT. It encodes CAISESHEGLMNTEAFF.

This chain connects TRBV6-5 to TRBJ2-7, with TRBD2 as a possible D gene (6 bases). The CDR3 is 15 residues long. The ends were cut back, 2 bases at V and 0 bases at J, with 11 bases in the middle. Germline CDR1 MNHEY, CDR2 SVGAGI. Here the CDR3 reads CASSYTGESSYEQYF. The CDR3 nucleotides are TGTGCCAGCAGTTACACGGGGGAGAGCTCCTACGAGCAGTACTTC.

The chain uses TRBV6-4 and TRBJ1-2; 8 nucleotides align to TRBD1. The CDR3 loop spans 14 amino acids. V was pared by 6 bases and J by 8 bases, with 11 bases of the junction left unmatched. Germline loops: CDR1 MRHNA, CDR2 SNTAGT. The CDR3 is CASSEGQGVYGYTF. In nucleotides, the CDR3 is TGTGCCAGCAGCGAAGGACAGGGAGTTTACGGCTACACCTTC.

V gene TRBV4-3 combines with J gene TRBJ2-3; TRBD2 is a possible D gene (7 bases). V dropped 0 bases and J dropped 5 bases, with 18 bases sitting between them. From germline, CDR1 is LGHNA and CDR2 YSLEER. The CDR3 runs to 17 residues. This CDR3 reads CASSQDRGGGPGDTQYF. CDR3 DNA: TGCGCCAGCAGCCAAGATCGTGGCGGGGGCCCCGGAGATACGCAGTATTTT.

This clone was found once. V gene TRBV13 combines with J gene TRBJ2-7; perhaps TRBD2 as D (6 bases). The V gene lost 3 bases and the J gene lost 7 bases, with 16 bases spanning the gap. CDR1 and CDR2 (germline): PRHDT, FYEKMQ (reference sequence). CDR3 length: 14 residues. The CDR3 DNA follows: TGTGCCAGCAGCTTGCAGGGACCGGCGGGGGAGCAGTACTTC. Residues: CASSLQGPAGEQYF.